This T cell receptor (beta chain) emerged from a study of T cell repertoires in cytomegalovirus infection. Study overall: CMV infection plus the matching HLA type was flagged by public TCR beta signatures. General study findings and limits: Cumulated frequencies of public TCR beta families served to identify carriers of CMV plus the relevant HLA. In two of eight donors, the top clonotype was HLA-C-restricted CMV-specific.

This clonotype was recorded at least ten times. Its antigen remains unknown. MiXCR, applied by TCRdb to the reads, yields one record per CDR3 protein. This table holds hundreds of thousands of distinct CDR3 sequences, around 6.4% found once. Trimming removed 7 bases from V and 0 bases from J; junction bases left unmatched: 10. The CDR3 spans 16 residues. CDR1 and CDR2 (germline): SQVTM, ANQGSEA. Specimen: PBMCs. This receptor was taken from a human donor in good health (CMV status not recorded). Some clones in this sample may be carry-over from other donors' samples. V usage is TRBV29-1 and J usage is TRBJ2-5, with 11 nucleotides matching TRBD2. The CDR3 here is CSASVIAGGDQETQYF. For the CDR3, the DNA is TGCAGCGCTAGCGTAATAGCGGGGGGGGACCAAGAGACCCAGTACTTC.